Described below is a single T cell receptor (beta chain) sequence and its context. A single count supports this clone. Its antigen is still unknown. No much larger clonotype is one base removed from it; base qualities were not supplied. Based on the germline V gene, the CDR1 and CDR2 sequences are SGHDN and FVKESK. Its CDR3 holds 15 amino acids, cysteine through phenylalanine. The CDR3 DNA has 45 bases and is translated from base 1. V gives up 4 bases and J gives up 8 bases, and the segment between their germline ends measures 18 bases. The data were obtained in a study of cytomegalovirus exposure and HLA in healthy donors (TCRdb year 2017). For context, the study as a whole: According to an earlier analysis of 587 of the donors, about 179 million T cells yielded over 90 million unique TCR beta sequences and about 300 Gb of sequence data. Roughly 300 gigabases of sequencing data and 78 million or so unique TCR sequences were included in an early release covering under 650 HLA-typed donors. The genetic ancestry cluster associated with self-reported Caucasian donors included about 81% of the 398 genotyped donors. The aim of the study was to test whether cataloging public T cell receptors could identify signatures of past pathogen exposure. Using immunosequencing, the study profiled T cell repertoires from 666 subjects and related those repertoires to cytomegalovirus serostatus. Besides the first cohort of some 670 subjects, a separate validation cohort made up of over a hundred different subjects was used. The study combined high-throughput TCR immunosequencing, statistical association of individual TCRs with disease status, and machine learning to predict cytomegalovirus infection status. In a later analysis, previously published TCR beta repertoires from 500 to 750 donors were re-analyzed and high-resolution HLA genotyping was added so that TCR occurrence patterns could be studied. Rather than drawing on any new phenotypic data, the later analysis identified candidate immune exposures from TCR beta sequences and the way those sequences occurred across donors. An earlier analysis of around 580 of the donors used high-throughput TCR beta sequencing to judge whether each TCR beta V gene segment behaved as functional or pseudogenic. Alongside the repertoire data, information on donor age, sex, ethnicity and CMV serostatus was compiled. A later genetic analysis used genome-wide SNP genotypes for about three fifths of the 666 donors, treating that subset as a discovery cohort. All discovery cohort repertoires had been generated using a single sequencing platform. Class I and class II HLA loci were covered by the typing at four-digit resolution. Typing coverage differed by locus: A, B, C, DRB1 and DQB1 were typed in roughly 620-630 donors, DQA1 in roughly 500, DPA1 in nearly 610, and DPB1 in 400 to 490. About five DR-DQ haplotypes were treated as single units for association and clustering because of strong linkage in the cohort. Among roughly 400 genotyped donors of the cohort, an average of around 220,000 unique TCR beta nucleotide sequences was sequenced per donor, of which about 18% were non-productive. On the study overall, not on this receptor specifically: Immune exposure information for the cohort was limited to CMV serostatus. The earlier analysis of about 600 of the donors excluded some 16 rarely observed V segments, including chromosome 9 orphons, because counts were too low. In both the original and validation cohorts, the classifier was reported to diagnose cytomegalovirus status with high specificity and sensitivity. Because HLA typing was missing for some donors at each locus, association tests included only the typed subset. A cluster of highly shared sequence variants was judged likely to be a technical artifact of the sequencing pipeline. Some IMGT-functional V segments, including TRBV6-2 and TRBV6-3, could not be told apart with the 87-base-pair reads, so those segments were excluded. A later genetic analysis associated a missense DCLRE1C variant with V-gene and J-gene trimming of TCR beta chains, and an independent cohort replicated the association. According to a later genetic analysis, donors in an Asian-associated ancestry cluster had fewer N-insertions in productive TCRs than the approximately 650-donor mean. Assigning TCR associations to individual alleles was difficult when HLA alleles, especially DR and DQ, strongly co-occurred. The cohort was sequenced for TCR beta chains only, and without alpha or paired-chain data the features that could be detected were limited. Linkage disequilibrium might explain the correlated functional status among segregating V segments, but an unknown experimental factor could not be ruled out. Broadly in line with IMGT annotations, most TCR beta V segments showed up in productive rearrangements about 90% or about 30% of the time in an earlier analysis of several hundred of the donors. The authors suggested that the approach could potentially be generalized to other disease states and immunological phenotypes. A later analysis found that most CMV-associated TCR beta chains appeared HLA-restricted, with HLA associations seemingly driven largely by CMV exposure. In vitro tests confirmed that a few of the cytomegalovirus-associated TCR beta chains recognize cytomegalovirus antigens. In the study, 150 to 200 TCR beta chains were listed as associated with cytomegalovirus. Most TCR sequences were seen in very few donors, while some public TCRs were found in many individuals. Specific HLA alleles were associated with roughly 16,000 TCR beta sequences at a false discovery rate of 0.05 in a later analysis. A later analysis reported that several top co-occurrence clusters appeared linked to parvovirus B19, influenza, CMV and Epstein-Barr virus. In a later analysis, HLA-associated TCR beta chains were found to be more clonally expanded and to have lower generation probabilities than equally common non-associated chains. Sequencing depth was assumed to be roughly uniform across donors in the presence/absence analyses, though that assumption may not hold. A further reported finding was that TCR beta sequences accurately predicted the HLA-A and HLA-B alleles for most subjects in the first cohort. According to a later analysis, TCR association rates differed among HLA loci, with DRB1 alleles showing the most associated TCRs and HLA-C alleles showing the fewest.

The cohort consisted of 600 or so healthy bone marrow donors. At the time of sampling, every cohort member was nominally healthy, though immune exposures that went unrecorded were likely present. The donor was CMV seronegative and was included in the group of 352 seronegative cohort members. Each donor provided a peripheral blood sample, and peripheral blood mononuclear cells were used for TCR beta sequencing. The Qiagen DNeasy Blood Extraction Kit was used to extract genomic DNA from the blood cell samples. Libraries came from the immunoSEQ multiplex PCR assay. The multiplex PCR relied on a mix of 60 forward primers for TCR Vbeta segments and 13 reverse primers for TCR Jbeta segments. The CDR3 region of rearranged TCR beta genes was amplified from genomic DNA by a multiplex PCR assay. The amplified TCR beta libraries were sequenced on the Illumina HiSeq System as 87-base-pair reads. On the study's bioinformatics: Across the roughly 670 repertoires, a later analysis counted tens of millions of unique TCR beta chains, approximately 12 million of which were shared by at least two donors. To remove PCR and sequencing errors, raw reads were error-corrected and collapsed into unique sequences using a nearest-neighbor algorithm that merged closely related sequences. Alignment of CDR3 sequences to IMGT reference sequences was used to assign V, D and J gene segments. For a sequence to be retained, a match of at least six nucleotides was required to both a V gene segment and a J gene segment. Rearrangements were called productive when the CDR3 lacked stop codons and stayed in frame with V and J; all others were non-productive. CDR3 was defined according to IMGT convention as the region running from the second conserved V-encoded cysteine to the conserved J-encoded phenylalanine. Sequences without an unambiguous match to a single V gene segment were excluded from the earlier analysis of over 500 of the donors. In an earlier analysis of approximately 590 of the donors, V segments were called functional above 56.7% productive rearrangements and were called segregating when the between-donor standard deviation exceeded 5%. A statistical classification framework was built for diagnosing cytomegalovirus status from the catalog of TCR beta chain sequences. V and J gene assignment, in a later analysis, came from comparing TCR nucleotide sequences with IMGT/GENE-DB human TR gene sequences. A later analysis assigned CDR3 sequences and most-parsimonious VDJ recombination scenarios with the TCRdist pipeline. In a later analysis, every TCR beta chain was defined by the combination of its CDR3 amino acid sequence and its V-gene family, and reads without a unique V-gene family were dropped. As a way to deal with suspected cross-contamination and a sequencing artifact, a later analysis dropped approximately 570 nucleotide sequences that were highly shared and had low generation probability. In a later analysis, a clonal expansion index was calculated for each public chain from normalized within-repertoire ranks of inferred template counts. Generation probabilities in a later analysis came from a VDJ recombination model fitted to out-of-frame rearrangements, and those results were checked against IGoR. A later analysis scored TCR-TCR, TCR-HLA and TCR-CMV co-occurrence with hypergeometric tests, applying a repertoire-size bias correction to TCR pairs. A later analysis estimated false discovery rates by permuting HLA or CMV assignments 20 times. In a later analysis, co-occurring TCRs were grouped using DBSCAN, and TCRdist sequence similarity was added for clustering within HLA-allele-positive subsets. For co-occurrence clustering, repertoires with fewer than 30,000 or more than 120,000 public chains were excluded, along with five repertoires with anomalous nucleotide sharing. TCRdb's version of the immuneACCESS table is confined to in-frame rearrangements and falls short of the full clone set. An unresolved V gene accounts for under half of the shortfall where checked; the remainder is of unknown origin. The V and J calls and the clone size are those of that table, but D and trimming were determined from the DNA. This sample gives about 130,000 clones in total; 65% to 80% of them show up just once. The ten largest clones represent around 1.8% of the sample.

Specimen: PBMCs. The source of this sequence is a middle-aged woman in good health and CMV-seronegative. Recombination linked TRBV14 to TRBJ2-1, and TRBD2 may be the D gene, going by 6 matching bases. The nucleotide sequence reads TGTGCCAGCAGCCGGTTGGAGGGCCGTGGCGATGAGCAGTTCTTC. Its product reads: CASSRLEGRGDEQFF. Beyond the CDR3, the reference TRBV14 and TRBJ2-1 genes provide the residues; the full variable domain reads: EAGVTQFPSHSVIEKGQTVTLRCDPISGHDNLYWYRRVMGKEIKFLLHFVKESKQDESGMPNNRFLAERTGGTYSTLKVQPAELEDSGVYFCASSRLEGRGDEQFFGPGTRLTVL.